This TCR beta chain was observed in a study of blood T cell repertoires in COVID-19. Study information: Both acute and convalescent COVID-19 samples were obtained from the United States, Italy and Spain. T cells, B-cell-depleted T cells, or PBMCs provided the cDNA or gDNA that served as material.

The CDR3 extends over 17 amino acids. CDR1 is SEHNR and CDR2 is FQNEAQ in the germline V gene (reference sequence). V dropped 1 base and J dropped 0 bases, with 16 bases sitting between them. In the study's own analysis: Counts of nucleated cells, estimated from reference gene primer amplification, were obtained. Data came from immunoSEQ multiplex PCR; TCRdb stores just in-frame clones and leaves some out. V and J calls and clone size are given by that table; D and trimming were obtained from the DNA. The repertoire has about 170,000 clones, about 85% of them found once; the top ten carry about 1.2%.

Sequences were obtained from peripheral blood. The clonotype originates from a man between 60 and 75 years old who had recovered from COVID-19. This chain links TRBV7-9 with TRBJ2-7, with D possibly TRBD2 on 5 matching bases. The CDR3 reads CASSLVSAWKTSYEQYF. Here the CDR3 DNA reads TGTGCCAGCAGCTTAGTTAGCGCGTGGAAAACCTCCTACGAGCAGTACTTC.